These 14 T cell receptor beta chains originate from one sample sequenced in a study of human T cells and chemical hapten exposure. The sample's time point: patch test 1, 2 weeks after DPC sensitization. Treatment here: therapeutic diphenylcyclopropenone sensitization with weekly scalp DPC. TCRdb reprocessed the RACE reads via MiXCR and lists one record per CDR3 protein. The table records around 340,000 distinct CDR3 sequences, approximately 6.3% of them present only once. The sample here was whole blood, taken in connection with sensitization to the hapten diphenylcyclopropenone (DPC). Receptors were obtained from a woman between 18 and 29 years old with alopecia areata. Some clones in this sample may be carry-over from other donors' samples.

The V call is TRBV29-1, the J call TRBJ1-2; 7 positions match TRBD1. The CDR3 is made up of 13 amino acids. V gave up 4 bases and J gave up 3 bases; unmatched junction bases: 5. Looked up from germline, CDR1 is SQVTM and CDR2 is ANQGSEA. The DNA for the CDR3 is TGCAGCGTTGTGACAGGGCCAGACTATGGCTACACCTTC. Its translation is CSVVTGPDYGYTF.

The gene calls are TRBV3-1 and TRBJ2-3; 8 bases are shared with TRBD2. Germline V gene data show CDR1 as LGHDT and CDR2 as YNNKEL (reference sequence). The V and J ends lost 1 base and 2 bases, in that order; junction bases with no gene match: 2. This CDR3 has 15 residues. In DNA, the CDR3 is TGTGCCAGCAGCCAAGGGGGACTAGACACAGATACGCAGTATTTT. This translates into CASSQGGLDTDTQYF.

This clonotype appeared a few times. The chain is built from TRBV6-5 and TRBJ2-3; 7 bases line up with TRBD1. Germline lookup yields CDR1 MNHEY and CDR2 SVGAGI. This CDR3 has 17 amino acids. The J segment lost 0 bases and the V segment lost 5 bases, leaving 11 bases of the junction unmatched. The CDR3 is CASSRRDSGYSTDTQYF. The CDR3 nucleotides read TGTGCCAGCAGTCGCCGGGACAGCGGATATAGCACAGATACGCAGTATTTT.

This clonotype came up a few times. The V and J genes are TRBV7-2 and TRBJ2-3; D possibly corresponds to TRBD1 (6 bases). The V and J ends lost 5 bases and 0 bases respectively, with 18 bases between them. The CDR3 has 17 amino acids. Germline V gene lookup returns CDR1 SGHTA and CDR2 FQGNSA. The CDR3 nucleotides read TGTGCCAGCAGCCGGGGCAGGGGAAGCTCTAGCACAGATACGCAGTATTTT. This gives the protein CASSRGRGSSSTDTQYF.

This chain connects TRBV20-1 to TRBJ2-7; a weak D match, TRBD2 (5 bases). The ends were cut back, 7 bases at V and 1 base at J, with 11 bases in the middle. Germline V gives CDR1 DFQATT, CDR2 SNEGSKA (reference sequence). The CDR3 is 12 residues long. CDR3 region: CSVPRDSYEQYF. Here the CDR3 DNA reads TGCAGTGTTCCCCGGGATTCCTACGAGCAGTACTTC.

This clonotype showed up just a few times. This rearrangement joins TRBV27 to TRBJ1-5; 7 positions match TRBD1. The CDR3 has 15 residues. The V segment lost 8 bases and the J segment 0 bases; nucleotides outside the gene matches: 7. CDR1 is MNHEY, CDR2 SMNVEV, per germline (reference sequence). CDR3 in DNA: TGTGCCAGCGTGGACAGGTTCCTTAGCAATCAGCCCCAGCATTTT. Translated: CASVDRFLSNQPQHF.

This clonotype was detected many times. J is TRBJ1-4 and V is TRBV7-8; 8 bases are a match to TRBD1. V gave up 3 bases and J gave up 3 bases; unmatched junction bases: 3. The V gene's germline CDR1 is SGHVS and CDR2 FQNEAQ. The CDR3 is made up of 15 amino acids. The CDR3 reads CASSLEGQANEKLFF. The CDR3 bases are TGTGCCAGCAGCTTGGAGGGACAGGCTAATGAAAAACTGTTTTTT.

This clonotype came up many times. The chain's CDR3 is CASSPVPWTGEQYF. The CDR3 DNA reads as TGTGCCAGCAGCCCCGTACCTTGGACGGGAGAGCAGTACTTC. This chain links TRBV3-1 with TRBJ2-7; D possibly corresponds to TRBD2 (5 bases). The CDR3 extends over 14 amino acids. The V and J ends lost 4 bases and 7 bases respectively, with 17 bases between them. Germline V gene sequence: CDR1 LGHDT, CDR2 YNNKEL (reference sequence).

The chain links TRBV3-1 to TRBJ1-1; tentatively, D is TRBD1 (6 bases). Trimming stripped 4 bases from V and 8 bases from J, with 14 bases between. CDR3 length equals 13 residues. Germline-derived CDR1 and CDR2 are LGHDT and YNNKEL (reference sequence). The DNA of the CDR3 is TGTGCCAGCAGCCCCTCCCAGGGGCGGGAAGCTTTCTTT. Its translation is CASSPSQGREAFF. The full variable domain, in which reference TRBV3-1 and TRBJ1-1 provide the parts outside the CDR3, is DTAVSQTPKYLVTQMGNDKSIKCEQNLGHDTMYWYKQDSKKFLKIMFSYNNKELIINETVPNRFSPKSPDKAHLNLHINSLELGDSAVYFCASSPSQGREAFFGQGTRLTVV.

This clonotype was seen more than once but under ten times. The J gene is TRBJ1-2, the V gene TRBV3-1; 7 bases line up with TRBD1. Germline lookup yields CDR1 LGHDT and CDR2 YNNKEL (reference sequence). The CDR3 totals 13 residues. The V and J ends lost 4 bases and 5 bases, in that order; junction bases with no gene match: 4. Here the CDR3 DNA reads TGTGCCAGCAGCCGACAGGGCAAGTATGGCTACACCTTC. Its protein product is CASSRQGKYGYTF.

As for this clonotype: This could be a read error, since a much larger clone is one nucleotide away. The rearrangement links TRBV5-4 to TRBJ2-3, with D unresolved. V lost 5 bases and J 1 base, leaving 8 bases between the germline ends. Germline CDR1 SGHNT, CDR2 YYREEE (reference sequence). This CDR3 has 13 amino acids. This CDR3 reads CASRLLRTDTQYF. CDR3 bases: TGTGCCAGCAGGTTGCTCCGCACAGATACGCAGTATTTT.

This clonotype was counted at least ten times. J is TRBJ1-6 and V is TRBV20-1; a weak D match, TRBD1 (6 bases). The CDR3 length is 15 residues. Germline assignment: CDR1 DFQATT and CDR2 SNEGSKA (reference sequence). Deletions cut 1 base from V and 6 bases from J, with 13 bases between. The CDR3 protein is CSARAQGSGNSPLHF. CDR3 bases: TGCAGTGCTAGAGCTCAGGGGTCAGGTAATTCACCCCTCCACTTT.

The chain combines TRBV7-8 with TRBJ1-1, with D uncertain. The V gene lost 1 base and the J gene lost 2 bases, with 8 bases spanning the gap. This CDR3 is 14 amino acids long. Germline CDR1 reads SGHVS; CDR2 reads FQNEAQ. CDR3 coding DNA: TGTGCCAGCAGCTTAGAGGCAGATAACACTGAAGCTTTCTTT. Translated: CASSLEADNTEAFF.

This clonotype was counted only a few times. The chain employs TRBV25-1 and TRBJ1-1, with TRBD1 matching 7 bases. Germline-derived CDR1 and CDR2 are MGHDK and SYGVNS. This CDR3 comprises 14 residues. Trimming at V came to 7 bases and at J to 6 bases, leaving 11 bases not matched to a gene. CDR3 sequence: CASKRSGQPPEAFF. CDR3 nucleotides: TGTGCCAGCAAGCGATCGGGACAGCCACCTGAAGCTTTCTTT. Using reference TRBV25-1 and TRBJ1-1 for the parts outside the CDR3, the full variable domain is EADIYQTPRYLVIGTGKKITLECSQTMGHDKMYWYQQDPGMELHLIHYSYGVNSTEKGDLSSESTVSRIRTEHFPLTLESARPSHTSQYLCASKRSGQPPEAFFGQGTRLTVV.